Below are 27 T cell receptor beta chains sequenced from a single sample in a study of shared clonotypes between healthy human individuals. Produced via immunoSEQ multiplex PCR; TCRdb's table is partial and in-frame only. Of 950,000 to 1,200,000 clones listed, roughly 80% were seen once; the top ten hold 0.89%. Material: memory CD4+ T cells from PBMCs. Subset reported: CD45RA-negative fraction. All receptors come from a man between 18 and 29 years old in good health. Some clones in this sample may be carry-over from other donors' samples.

The V and J genes are TRBV11-1 and TRBJ1-1; 8 bases fit TRBD1. The trim removed 4 bases at V and 7 bases at J, leaving 8 bases unmatched. In germline, CDR1 is SGHAT, CDR2 FQDESV (reference sequence). The CDR3 spans 14 residues. Here the CDR3 reads CASSSGQGSGEAFF. The CDR3 bases are TGTGCCAGCAGCTCAGGACAGGGCTCCGGTGAAGCTTTCTTT.

In its sample, this clone was seen a few times. The CDR3 DNA reads TGTGCCAGCACAGGACAGACGAACACTGAAGCTTTCTTT. Protein: CASTGQTNTEAFF. This chain links TRBV28 with TRBJ1-1, with D possibly TRBD1 on 6 matching bases. The length of the CDR3 is 13 residues. Germline CDR1 is MDHEN and CDR2 is SYDVKM. Trimming shortened V by 7 bases and J by 1 base, and 10 bases separated the two germline ends.

The chain combines TRBV9 with TRBJ2-7; 9 nucleotides align to TRBD2. CDR3 size: 15 residues. V lost 0 bases to trimming and J lost 5 bases; unmatched junction nucleotides: 6. Germline loops: CDR1 SGDLS, CDR2 YYNGEE. For the CDR3, the DNA is TGTGCCAGCAGCGTAGTAGCGGGAGAAGTCGACGAGCAGTACTTC. Translating it yields CASSVVAGEVDEQYF.

V and J are TRBV7-2 and TRBJ1-3; D possibly corresponds to TRBD1 (6 bases). The CDR3 consists of 12 residues. Per the germline V gene, CDR1 is SGHTA and CDR2 is FQGNSA. The CDR3 DNA is TGTGCGCACACAGGGACTGGAAACACCATATATTTT. Translating gives CAHTGTGNTIYF.

This chain uses TRBV6-1 with TRBJ2-2, with TRBD1 matching over 7 bases. Germline-derived CDR1 and CDR2 are MNHNS and SASEGT. The trim removed 6 bases at V and 1 base at J, leaving 5 bases unmatched. The CDR3 contains 15 residues. The CDR3 DNA sequence: TGTGCCAGCAGCAGGACAGGCCTGAACACCGGGGAGCTGTTTTTT. Amino acid sequence: CASSRTGLNTGELFF.

The chain couples TRBV21-1 to TRBJ1-3; the D call of TRBD1 is as the table states it, not checked on the DNA. TRBV21-1 is termed a pseudogene. This CDR3 spans 19 amino acids. The CDR3 here is CASSNRDRGRTSSGNTIYF. The CDR3 DNA follows: TGTGCCAGCAGCAACCGGGACAGAGGCCGAACCTCCTCTGGAAACACCATATATTTT.

The gene calls are TRBV5-1 and TRBJ2-2; unclear D gene. The V and J ends lost 2 bases and 0 bases respectively, with 8 bases between them. The CDR3 contains 15 residues. Germline-derived CDR1 and CDR2 are SGHRS and YFSETQ. The DNA of the CDR3 is TGCGCCAGCAGCTTCGGTACGTCGAACACCGGGGAGCTGTTTTTT. It translates to CASSFGTSNTGELFF.

V gene TRBV13 combines with J gene TRBJ1-1; D is unresolved. V dropped 0 bases and J dropped 10 bases, with 18 bases sitting between them. Germline values: CDR1 PRHDT, CDR2 FYEKMQ (reference sequence). The CDR3 totals 15 residues. CDR3 DNA: TGTGCCAGCAGCTTAGGCCTAGAGGACGGTCCGGCAGCTTTCTTT. Its translation is CASSLGLEDGPAAFF.

Only a few counts were recorded for this clone. This sequence joins TRBV6-5 and TRBJ2-1; 8 bases align to TRBD2. Germline V gene sequence: CDR1 MNHEY, CDR2 SVGAGI. V shed 2 bases and J 5 bases; nucleotides not matched to a gene: 5. CDR3 length equals 15 residues. The CDR3 is CASSYGLAGNNEQFF. For the CDR3, the DNA is TGTGCCAGCAGTTACGGCCTAGCGGGTAACAATGAGCAGTTCTTC.

On this clone: The sample has other DNA sequences that encode this CDR3 too. This chain connects TRBV5-1 to TRBJ1-1, with 8 bases matching TRBD1. With 0 bases clipped from V and 5 bases from J, the junction kept 3 bases outside the gene matches. The germline V gene has CDR1 SGHRS and CDR2 YFSETQ. This CDR3 spans 14 amino acids. In nucleotides, the CDR3 is TGCGCCAGCAGCTTGGTACAGGGGGGGACTGAAGCTTTCTTT. As protein: CASSLVQGGTEAFF.

The chain employs TRBV11-2 and TRBJ1-4; TRBD1 matches at 9 bases. Per germline, CDR1 SGHAT and CDR2 FQNNGV. The junction had 3 bases not matched to a gene; V was cut back by 2 bases and J by 5 bases. The CDR3 totals 15 residues. The CDR3 nucleotides read TGTGCCAGCAGCTTACCGGGACAGGGAAATGAAAAACTGTTTTTT. Its translation is CASSLPGQGNEKLFF.

J is TRBJ2-7 and V is TRBV19, with 10 positions matching TRBD2. The junction had 9 bases not matched to a gene; V was cut back by 5 bases and J by 5 bases. The CDR3 runs 15 residues. The germline CDR1 and CDR2 sequences are LNHDA and SQIVND (reference sequence). The CDR3 spells CASSSSSGRPNEQYF. The DNA for the CDR3 is TGTGCCAGTAGTTCGTCTAGCGGGAGACCCAACGAGCAGTACTTC.

J is TRBJ2-3 and V is TRBV6-1; D call uncertain. The CDR3 loop spans 12 amino acids. CDR1 is MNHNS and CDR2 is SASEGT in the germline V gene. The CDR3 coding sequence is TGTGCTATAGCCGAAGGTACAGATACGCAGTATTTT. Translating gives CAIAEGTDTQYF.

This CDR3 reads CASSLNYIQYF. CDR3 bases: TGTGCCAGCAGCTTAAATTACATTCAGTACTTC. V and J are TRBV7-8 and TRBJ2-4, with D unresolved. The CDR3 has 11 amino acids. The germline V and J ends were trimmed by 2 bases and 8 bases, with 4 bases remaining between them. In germline, CDR1 is SGHVS, CDR2 FQNEAQ. The full variable domain, completed using reference TRBV7-8 and TRBJ2-4, is GAGVSQSPRYKVAKRGQDVALRCDPISGHVSLFWYQQALGQGPEFLTYFQNEAQLDKSGLPSDRFFAERPEGSVSTLKIQRTQQEDSAVYLCASSLNYIQYFGAGTRLSVL.

The chain couples TRBV21-1 to TRBJ2-1; the table's D call, TRBD1, has no DNA check behind it. TRBV21-1 is marked as a pseudogene. The CDR3 totals 16 residues. CDR3 loop: CASSKEGRGYYNEQFF. For the CDR3, the DNA is TGTGCCAGCAGCAAAGAAGGCAGGGGGTACTACAATGAGCAGTTCTTC.

Concerning this clone: Distinct nucleotide sequences in the sample also encode this CDR3. The V gene is TRBV5-1, the J gene TRBJ1-1, with 7 bases lining up with TRBD1. Germline CDR1 and CDR2: SGHRS and YFSETQ. This CDR3 region has 14 residues. V gave up 4 bases and J gave up 2 bases; unmatched junction bases: 5. The DNA for the CDR3 is TGCGCCAGCAGCCTTGGAGGGGGCAACACTGAAGCTTTCTTT. Its translation: CASSLGGGNTEAFF.

This sequence joins TRBV5-1 and TRBJ2-5; D possibly uses TRBD1 or TRBD2 (5 bases each). Germline V CDR1 and CDR2: SGHRS, YFSETQ. With 4 bases removed from V and 2 bases from J, the gap between germline ends came to 12 bases. The CDR3 is made up of 14 amino acids. The CDR3 nucleotides read TGCGCCAGCAGCCCTGGGACGATTCAAGAGACCCAGTACTTC. Translated, it gives CASSPGTIQETQYF.

CDR3 bases: TGTGCCAGCAGCGTAGGGCCACACTGGAACACTGAAGCTTTCTTT. This encodes CASSVGPHWNTEAFF. This chain uses TRBV9 with TRBJ1-1; the D is unclear. Germline assignment: CDR1 SGDLS and CDR2 YYNGEE. V lost 0 bases and J 1 base, leaving 10 bases between the germline ends. CDR3 length: 15 residues.

This clone was observed a few times. This chain uses TRBV5-4 with TRBJ1-2; possible D gene TRBD1, 6 bases. The CDR3 loop spans 13 amino acids. V shed 1 base and J shed 5 bases, with 9 bases lying between them. Germline CDR1 is SGHNT and CDR2 is YYREEE (reference sequence). This chain's CDR3 is CASSLLGGYGYTF. CDR3 coding DNA: TGTGCCAGCAGCTTGTTAGGGGGGTATGGCTACACCTTC. Drawing the rest from reference TRBV5-4 and TRBJ1-2, the complete variable domain is ETGVTQSPTHLIKTRGQQVTLRCSSQSGHNTVSWYQQALGQGPQFIFQYYREEENGRGNFPPRFSGLQFPNYSSELNVNALELDDSALYLCASSLLGGYGYTFGSGTRLTVV.

Concerning this clone: Germline and junction disagree at one end, which may indicate a read error. V is TRBV19 and J is TRBJ1-5; tentative D call: TRBD1 (5 bases). CDR1 LNHDA and CDR2 SQIVND come from the germline V gene (reference sequence). There are 16 residues in the CDR3. This CDR3 is CASRKLAGRSDQPQHF. As DNA, the CDR3 is TGTGCCAGTAGAAAACTGGCGGGACGTAGCGATCAGCCCCAGCATTTT. Using reference TRBV19 and TRBJ1-5 for the parts outside the CDR3, the full variable domain is DGGITQSPKYLFRKEGQNVTLSCEQNLNHDAMYWYRQDPGQGLRLIYYSQIVNDFQKGDIAEGYSVSREKKESFPLTVTSAQKNPTAFYLCASRKLAGRSDQPQHFGDGTRLSIL.

About this clone: Other nucleotide sequences from this sample produce the same CDR3. The chain is built from TRBV5-1 and TRBJ1-5; D unclear. Germline-derived CDR1 and CDR2 are SGHRS and YFSETQ. V lost 4 bases and J lost 0, with 5 bases in between. This CDR3 has 13 amino acids. CDR3 sequence reads: CASSLDSNQPQHF. In nucleotides, the CDR3 is TGCGCCAGCAGCCTCGATAGCAATCAGCCCCAGCATTTT.

The chain employs TRBV10-1 and TRBJ2-1, with a weak D call TRBD2 (5 bases). This CDR3 contains 15 residues. V lost 4 bases and J lost 8, with 18 bases in between. Germline CDR1 is WNHNN and CDR2 is SYGVQD (reference sequence). The CDR3 loop reads CASSGGLLPLDEQFF. CDR3 coding DNA: TGCGCCAGCAGTGGAGGACTCCTTCCTTTGGATGAGCAGTTCTTC.

This clone came up once. Given a much more abundant clone one base away, this may be a read error. V usage is TRBV27 and J usage is TRBJ2-7; 10 bases align to TRBD2. Germline values: CDR1 MNHEY, CDR2 SMNVEV (reference sequence). This CDR3 spans 15 amino acids. The CDR3 DNA reads as TGTGCCAGCAGTTTCAGTCTAGCGGGAGCCTACGAGCAGTGCTTC. Residues: CASSFSLAGAYEQCF.

This sequence joins TRBV11-3 and TRBJ2-2; D unresolved. Trimming took 5 bases from V and 1 from J, leaving 14 bases between them. CDR1 is SGHNT and CDR2 is YENEEA in the germline V gene. The CDR3 runs to 16 residues. CDR3 residues: CASSVAGPLNTGELFF. The CDR3 region has the DNA TGTGCCAGCAGCGTCGCAGGCCCCCTGAACACCGGGGAGCTGTTTTTT.

This chain links TRBV30 with TRBJ1-5; 8 nucleotides align to TRBD1. This CDR3 contains 17 residues. V trimming: 1 base; J trimming: 2 bases; junction bases outside the gene matches: 10. Germline CDR1 reads GTSNPN; CDR2 reads SVGIG (reference sequence). The CDR3, as DNA: TGTGCCTGGAGTGAAAATTCCGGGACAGGAGGCAATCAGCCCCAGCATTTT. Translated: CAWSENSGTGGNQPQHF.

The J gene is TRBJ2-7, the V gene TRBV6-1, with D possibly matching TRBD2 (5 bases). The length of the CDR3 is 14 residues. CDR1 and CDR2 (germline): MNHNS, SASEGT. Trimming removed 11 bases at V and 1 base at J, with 18 bases between. In DNA form, the CDR3 reads TGTGCCCTCACCCGGGGTAGATCATCCTACGAGCAGTACTTC. As protein: CALTRGRSSYEQYF.

Worth noting for this clone: Other DNA sequences in this specimen translate into the identical CDR3. V is TRBV5-1 and J is TRBJ1-4, with TRBD1 matching 9 bases. Germline loops: CDR1 SGHRS, CDR2 YFSETQ. Germline trimming cut 5 bases from V and 7 bases from J; bases unmatched to any gene: 6. This CDR3 contains 14 residues. CDR3 DNA sequence: TGCGCCAGCAGTCAAGACAGGGGGGGTGAAAAACTGTTTTTT. Its protein is CASSQDRGGEKLFF.